This T cell receptor (beta chain) was sequenced in a study of quantifying T cell responses using KT2 cells. Background on the study: TCR alpha and beta constant-region primers primed reverse transcription of RNA. Estimated efficiency of the T4 ligation step was above 9.5% under optimum conditions. A predetermined fluorescence threshold ended the second PCR, run as a qPCR. Whole-study results and caveats: Detection of KT2 sequences held at the lowest tested level, about one cell per 100,000 PBMC.

This CDR3 contains 16 residues. The V end was cut by 5 bases, the J end by 7 bases, with 23 bases between. From germline, CDR1 is MNHEY and CDR2 SVGAGI. This clonotype was seen a few times. Its cognate antigen is unknown. A single-stranded UMI oligo with SP2 sequence was ligated to cDNA 3' ends. The first PCR ran approximately 4 cycles with an equimolar RC1.1 and RC1.2 beta primer mix. TCR alpha and beta chains were handled separately starting at the second PCR. TCRdb analysed the UMI-ligation and nested PCR reads with MiXCR anew, one entry per CDR3 protein. The sample includes about 33,000 distinct CDR3 sequences, approximately 10% of them seen just once.

The receptor was derived from a human donor. The J gene is TRBJ1-2, the V gene TRBV6-5; D may be TRBD1 (6 bases). The material sequenced was PBMCs spiked with cells of the T cell clone KT2. The CDR3 DNA reads TGTGCCAGCAGTCCTACCCCGGACAGTTCCCTAAGTGGCTACACCTTC. As protein: CASSPTPDSSLSGYTF.